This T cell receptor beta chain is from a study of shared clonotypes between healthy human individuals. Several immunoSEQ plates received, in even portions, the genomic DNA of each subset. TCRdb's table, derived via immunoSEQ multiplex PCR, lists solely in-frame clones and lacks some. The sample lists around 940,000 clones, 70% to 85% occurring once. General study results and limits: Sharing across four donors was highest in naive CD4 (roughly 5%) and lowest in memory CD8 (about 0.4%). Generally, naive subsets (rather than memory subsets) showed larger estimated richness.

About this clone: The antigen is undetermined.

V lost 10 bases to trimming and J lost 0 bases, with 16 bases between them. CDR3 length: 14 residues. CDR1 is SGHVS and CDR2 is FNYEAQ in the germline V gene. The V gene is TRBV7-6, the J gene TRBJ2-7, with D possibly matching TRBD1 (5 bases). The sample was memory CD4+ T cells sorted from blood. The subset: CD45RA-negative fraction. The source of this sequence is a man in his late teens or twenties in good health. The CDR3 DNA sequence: TGTGCCACCTCGTTACAGGAGAACTCCTACGAGCAGTACTTC. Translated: CATSLQENSYEQYF.